What follows describes a single T cell receptor (beta chain). Its antigen is not identified. Read data end 3 residues before the CDR3 end; the end is taken from the germline J gene. The data belong to a study of T cells in women clearing cervical HPV infection. V dropped 2 bases and J dropped 7 bases, with 15 bases sitting between them. Germline values: CDR1 MDHEN, CDR2 SYDVKM. CDR3 length: 15 amino acids. Points from the study as a whole: TRBV6-7 relative abundance averaged approximately 0.1% in cases and roughly 0.17% in controls. Richness differences could reflect unmeasured T-cell content per sample. Combining TCR richness with V gene abundances gave roughly 0.88 AUC. Associations may precede or follow infection; HPV-specific or memory T cells were not isolated.

Repertoires were generated with immunoSEQ multiplex PCR, while TCRdb's copy carries only in-frame clones and drops some. The sample table includes some 31,000 clones. The sequencing input was blood buffy coat. The sequence was obtained from a woman aged 18 to 75 with a cervical HPV16 infection that either progressed to CIN3+ or cleared (not recorded which). This chain joins TRBV28 and TRBJ2-1; weak D call: TRBD2 (6 bases). CDR3 sequence reads: CASSLSGPSRNEQFF. Partial CDR3 DNA: TGTGCCAGCAGTTTAAGCGGGCCCTCTCGGAATGAG. The variable domain in full, completed from reference TRBV28 and TRBJ2-1, reads DVKVTQSSRYLVKRTGEKVFLECVQDMDHENMFWYRQDPGLGLRLIYFSYDVKMKEKGDIPEGYSVSREKKERFSLILESASTNQTSMYLCASSLSGPSRNEQFFGPGTRLTVL.